The source of this T cell receptor (beta chain) is a study of blood T cell repertoires in COVID-19 (dated by TCRdb to 2020 to 2021). For context, the study as a whole: Samples from collaborators originated in the United States, Italy and Spain and spanned both the acute and convalescent phases of COVID-19. The material from the prospective study consisted of cDNA or gDNA derived from T cells, B-cell-depleted T cells, or PBMCs. Subjects who had been exposed to COVID-19, were actively infected with it, or had recovered from it provided the deeply sampled blood TCRbeta repertoires that made up the dataset. The repertoires were made available in a free public database intended to serve as a resource for research on the immune response to SARS-CoV-2. Samples were obtained from the ongoing ImmuneRACE study (first 160 participants) and from some 1,300 subjects provided by 6 global collaborators. A de-identified subject ID, COVID-19 status, age in years and sex were almost always included in the sample metadata. Where available, HLA class I and class II types were taken from metadata supplied by the sample provider and were not determined by assay-based typing.

Note on this clone: Which antigen it targets is not known. There are no base qualities to consult, and no much larger clone falls within one base.

The immunoSEQ Assay, a bias-controlled multiplex PCR, was used to amplify TCRbeta CDR3 regions from genomic DNA. For the original study's pipeline: The number of nucleated cells in each sample was estimated from the amplification of reference gene primers within the assay. To quantify the absolute abundance of each unique TCRbeta CDR3 rearrangement, sequence reads were collapsed and filtered. Productive Simpson clonality was computed per sample as the square root of Simpson's diversity index over productive rearrangements. What TCRdb holds here is the immuneACCESS table cut down to in-frame rearrangements. Part of the clones is not present; checked against another copy, under half of the missing clones reflect an unresolved V gene, and the others are unexplained. V and J calls and clone size come straight from that table; D and trimming were deduced from the DNA. The sample has about 150,000 clones on record, approximately 83% of them singletons. The ten top clones hold over 2% of the sample.

Paper-wide results and their limitations: How much clinical and demographic metadata was included differed by source and by participant, and the metadata was provided uncurated.

Each collaborating institution followed its own protocols to collect whole blood in K2EDTA tubes. For TCRbeta analysis, collaborators shipped samples in one of three forms: frozen whole blood, isolated PBMCs, or DNA extracted from either of those sample types. This receptor was identified in a woman of 80 years or more with acute or convalescent COVID-19. The sequenced sample consisted of peripheral blood.

The sequenced DNA is TGCAGCGTCAGACTAGCGGGCAGCAATGAGCAGTTCTTC. It translates to CSVRLAGSNEQFF. The rearranged segments are TRBV29-1 and TRBJ2-1; 10 bases in between match TRBD2. As encoded in the germline V gene, CDR1 is SQVTM while CDR2 is ANQGSEA. Counted from cysteine to phenylalanine, this CDR3 has 13 amino acids. Only the CDR3 DNA stays, 39 bases, in frame from base 1. Germline trimming: 6 bases from V, 6 bases from J; junction bases outside gene matches: 5.